Listed below are T cell receptor beta chains from one sample, sequenced in a study of blood T cell repertoires in COVID-19. Sequenced by immunoSEQ multiplex PCR; TCRdb stores in-frame clones only, minus some. The sample yields 150,000 to 200,000 clones, 75% to 90% seen once. Specimen: peripheral blood. The origin of the receptors is a woman in her fifties or sixties with acute or convalescent COVID-19. Both conserved end residues are trimmed from each CDR3.

cdr3_aa,v_call,j_call
AWSTPLRGGKGETQY,TRBV30,TRBJ2-5
ASSSVGRAVNQPQH,TRBV28,TRBJ1-5
ASSLGSQGFGETQY,TRBV7-6,TRBJ2-5
ASSYYGGSPLH,TRBV6-5,TRBJ1-6
ASSLQGTGELF,TRBV5-4,TRBJ2-2
ASSLAGGPPYEQY,TRBV11-2,TRBJ2-7
ASSVDLQGDYGYT,TRBV9,TRBJ1-2
ASSTGTAYGYT,TRBV3-1/TRBV3-2,TRBJ1-2
ASSRGTDIITDTQY,TRBV14,TRBJ2-3
ASSIRTENTEAF,TRBV7-6,TRBJ1-1
ASSLLDNGELF,TRBV12-3/TRBV12-4,TRBJ2-2